The present T cell receptor beta chain was sequenced within a study of blood T cell repertoires in COVID-19. About the study: Acute and convalescent COVID-19 specimens originated in the United States, Italy and Spain.

TCRdb's copy holds only in-frame clones and misses some; the assay was immunoSEQ multiplex PCR. The table has 650,000 to 800,000 clones, around 90% seen once. V shed 2 bases and J 4 bases; nucleotides not matched to a gene: 0. Germline V gene sequence: CDR1 MNHEY, CDR2 SVGAGI. The CDR3 length is 14 residues. This clone turned up a few times. The same CDR3 can be traced to other DNA sequences in this sample. The TCR sequence derives from a woman between 18 and 30 years old with acute or convalescent COVID-19. Sequencing was carried out using peripheral blood. J is TRBJ1-1 and V is TRBV6-5; 11 bases fit TRBD1. CDR3 region: CASSYGTGGTEAFF. The CDR3, as DNA: TGTGCCAGCAGTTACGGGACAGGGGGCACTGAAGCTTTCTTT.